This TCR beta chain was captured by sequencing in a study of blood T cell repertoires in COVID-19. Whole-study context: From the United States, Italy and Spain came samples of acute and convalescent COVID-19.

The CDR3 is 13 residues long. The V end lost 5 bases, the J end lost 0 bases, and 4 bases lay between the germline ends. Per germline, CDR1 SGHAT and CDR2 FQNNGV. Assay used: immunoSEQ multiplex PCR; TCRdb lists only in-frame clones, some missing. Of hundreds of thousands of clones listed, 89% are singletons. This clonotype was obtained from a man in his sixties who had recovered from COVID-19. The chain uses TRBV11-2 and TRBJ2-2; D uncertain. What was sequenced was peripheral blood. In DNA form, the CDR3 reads TGTGCCAGCAGCGTAACGAACACCGGGGAGCTGTTTTTT. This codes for CASSVTNTGELFF.